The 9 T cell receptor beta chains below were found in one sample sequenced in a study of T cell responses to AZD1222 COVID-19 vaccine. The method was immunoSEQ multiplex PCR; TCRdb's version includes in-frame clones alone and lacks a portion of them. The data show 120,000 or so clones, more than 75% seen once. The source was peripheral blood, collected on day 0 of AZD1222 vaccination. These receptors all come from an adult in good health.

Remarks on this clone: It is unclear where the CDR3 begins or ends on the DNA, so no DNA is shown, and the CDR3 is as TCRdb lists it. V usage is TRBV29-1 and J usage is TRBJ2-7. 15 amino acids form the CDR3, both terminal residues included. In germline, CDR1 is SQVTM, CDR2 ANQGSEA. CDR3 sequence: CSVGVSGRASREQYF.

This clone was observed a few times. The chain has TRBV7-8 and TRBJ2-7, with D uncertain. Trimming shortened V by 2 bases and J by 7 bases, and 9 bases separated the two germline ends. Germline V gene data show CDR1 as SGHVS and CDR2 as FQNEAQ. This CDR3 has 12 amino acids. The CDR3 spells CASSLSSQEQYF. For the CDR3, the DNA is TGTGCCAGCAGCTTATCTTCGCAGGAGCAGTACTTC.

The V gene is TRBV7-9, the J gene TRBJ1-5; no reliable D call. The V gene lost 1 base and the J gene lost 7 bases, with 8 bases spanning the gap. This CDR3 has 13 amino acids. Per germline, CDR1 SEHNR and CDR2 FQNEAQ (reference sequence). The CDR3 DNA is TGTGCCAGCAGCTTAGGGAGGGAGCAGCCCCAGCATTTT. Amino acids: CASSLGREQPQHF.

CDR3 coding DNA: TGTGCCAGCAGGGACACAGGGAGCCAAGAGACCCAGTACTTC. This encodes CASRDTGSQETQYF. J is TRBJ2-5 and V is TRBV6-6; D may be TRBD1 (6 bases). In germline, CDR1 is MNHNY, CDR2 SVGAGI (reference sequence). V shed 6 bases and J shed 1 base, with 12 bases lying between them. The CDR3 runs to 14 residues.

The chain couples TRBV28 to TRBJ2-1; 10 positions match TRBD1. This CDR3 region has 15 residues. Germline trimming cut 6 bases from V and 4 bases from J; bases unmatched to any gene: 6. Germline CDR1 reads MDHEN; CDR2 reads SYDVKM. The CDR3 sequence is CASRSGTGDYNEQFF. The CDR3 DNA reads TGTGCCAGCAGGTCCGGGACAGGGGATTACAATGAGCAGTTCTTC. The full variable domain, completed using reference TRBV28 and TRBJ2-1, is DVKVTQSSRYLVKRTGEKVFLECVQDMDHENMFWYRQDPGLGLRLIYFSYDVKMKEKGDIPEGYSVSREKKERFSLILESASTNQTSMYLCASRSGTGDYNEQFFGPGTRLTVL.

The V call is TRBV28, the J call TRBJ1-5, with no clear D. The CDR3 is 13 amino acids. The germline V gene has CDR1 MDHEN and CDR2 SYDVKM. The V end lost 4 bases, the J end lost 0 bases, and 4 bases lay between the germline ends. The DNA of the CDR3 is TGTGCCAGCAGTTGGGATAGCAATCAGCCCCAGCATTTT. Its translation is CASSWDSNQPQHF. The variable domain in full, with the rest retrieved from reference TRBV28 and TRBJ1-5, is DVKVTQSSRYLVKRTGEKVFLECVQDMDHENMFWYRQDPGLGLRLIYFSYDVKMKEKGDIPEGYSVSREKKERFSLILESASTNQTSMYLCASSWDSNQPQHFGDGTRLSIL.

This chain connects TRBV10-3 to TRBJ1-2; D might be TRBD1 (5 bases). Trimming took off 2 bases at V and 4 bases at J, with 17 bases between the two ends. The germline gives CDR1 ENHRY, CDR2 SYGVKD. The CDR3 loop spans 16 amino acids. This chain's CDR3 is CAISESPGGVGYGYTF. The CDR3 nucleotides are TGTGCCATCAGTGAGAGCCCGGGGGGGGTAGGCTATGGCTACACCTTC.

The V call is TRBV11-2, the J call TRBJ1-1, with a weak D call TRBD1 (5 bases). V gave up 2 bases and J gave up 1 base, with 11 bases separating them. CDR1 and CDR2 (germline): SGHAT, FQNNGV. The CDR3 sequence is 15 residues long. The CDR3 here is CASSLSGARNTEAFF. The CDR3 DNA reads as TGTGCCAGCAGCTTATCCGGGGCGCGGAACACTGAAGCTTTCTTT.

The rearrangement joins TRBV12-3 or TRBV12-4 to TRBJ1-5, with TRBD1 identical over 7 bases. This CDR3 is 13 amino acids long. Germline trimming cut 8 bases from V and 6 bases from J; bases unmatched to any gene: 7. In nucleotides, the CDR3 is TGTGCCAGCTCACCGACAGGGAGTCAGCCCCAGCATTTT. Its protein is CASSPTGSQPQHF.